This T cell receptor (beta chain) was obtained from a study of T cell responses to AZD1222 COVID-19 vaccine. This clone was picked up one time. Sequencing was performed with immunoSEQ multiplex PCR; in TCRdb, only in-frame clones are kept and a portion is missing. The data hold under 70,000 clones, with 76% observed a single time. The CDR3 loop spans 14 amino acids. The V and J ends lost 0 bases and 2 bases respectively, with 7 bases between them. Germline V gene sequence: CDR1 LGHDT, CDR2 YNNKEL (reference sequence). Sequenced material: peripheral blood, taken on day 0 of AZD1222 vaccination. This chain links TRBV3-1 (or the pseudogene TRBV3-2) with TRBJ1-2; D gene uncertain. This receptor was taken from an adult in good health. CDR3 amino acids: CASSQDGRNYGYTF. CDR3 coding DNA: TGTGCCAGCAGCCAAGATGGGAGGAACTATGGCTACACCTTC.